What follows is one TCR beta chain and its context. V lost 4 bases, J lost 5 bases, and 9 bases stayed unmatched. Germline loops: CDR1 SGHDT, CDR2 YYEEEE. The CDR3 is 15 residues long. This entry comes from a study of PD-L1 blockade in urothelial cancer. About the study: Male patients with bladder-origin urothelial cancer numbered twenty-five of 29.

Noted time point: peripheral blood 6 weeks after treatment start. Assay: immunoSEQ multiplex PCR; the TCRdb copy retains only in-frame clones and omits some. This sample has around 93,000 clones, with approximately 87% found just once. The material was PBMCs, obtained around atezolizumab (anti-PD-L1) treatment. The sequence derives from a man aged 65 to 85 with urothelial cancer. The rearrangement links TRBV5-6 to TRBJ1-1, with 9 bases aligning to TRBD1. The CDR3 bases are TGTGCCAGCAGCCAGGACAGGGGAGGTGGGACTGAAGCTTTCTTT. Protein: CASSQDRGGGTEAFF.